This TCR beta chain was captured in a study of blood T cells in healthy people across ages. A J-beta primer mix and a sample-barcoded 5' primer were used in a second PCR of roughly 6 to 11 cycles. TCRdb reprocessed the 5' RACE reads via MiXCR and lists one record per CDR3 protein. The table includes around 1,100,000 distinct CDR3 sequences, approximately 38% detected once. The V and J ends lost 5 bases and 3 bases respectively, with 13 bases between them. This CDR3 has 14 residues. This clonotype was detected only a few times. The source material was blood. The sequence was obtained from a man aged 18 to 30 in good health. This chain joins TRBV12-3 or TRBV12-4 and TRBJ2-5, with a weak D call TRBD2 (5 bases). CDR3 protein: CASSLAGLKETQYF. The DNA of the CDR3 is TGTGCCAGCAGTCTTGCCGGACTCAAAGAGACCCAGTACTTC.